The 4 T cell receptor beta chains below were found in one sample sequenced in a study of blood T cells in healthy people across ages. For the second PCR, which ran for about 7 to 11 cycles, a sample-barcoded 5' primer and a J-beta primer mix were used. TCRdb re-analysed the 5' RACE reads in MiXCR, keeping a single row per CDR3 protein. Here the sample spans fewer than 1,200,000 distinct CDR3 sequences, about 23% being singletons. The same data also went into a second study, on T cells of mothers and their children.

Sequences were obtained from blood. The receptor set was obtained from a girl aged 2-10 years in good health.

This clonotype was detected a few times. The chain is built from TRBV12-5 and TRBJ2-3; TRBD1 agrees at 8 bases. Losses at the gene ends were 7 bases for V and 2 bases for J; bases not matched to a gene: 2. The germline gives CDR1 LGHNT, CDR2 FRNRAP. The CDR3 runs to 13 residues. The CDR3 DNA is TGTGCTAGTGTCCAGGGGGCCACAGATACGCAGTATTTT. It codes for CASVQGATDTQYF.

This clonotype was picked up a small number of times. This rearrangement joins TRBV6-2 or TRBV6-3 to TRBJ1-1, with 9 bases aligning to TRBD1. This CDR3 has 13 amino acids. V lost 8 bases, J lost 8 bases, and 9 bases stayed unmatched. Germline V gives CDR1 MNHEY, CDR2 SVGEGT. CDR3 sequence reads: CASCTGGRMEAFF. The CDR3 coding sequence is TGTGCCAGCTGTACAGGGGGCCGGATGGAAGCTTTCTTT.

The chain links TRBV16 to TRBJ1-2; 9 bases line up with TRBD1. Germline trimming cut 4 bases from V and 7 bases from J; bases unmatched to any gene: 7. The CDR3 consists of 14 residues. Germline assignment: CDR1 KGHSY and CDR2 FQNENV. The CDR3 reads CASSPGTGKIGYTF. The CDR3 region has the DNA TGTGCCAGCAGCCCCGGGACAGGGAAAATTGGCTACACCTTC.

The V call is TRBV28, the J call TRBJ2-5, with 7 bases matching TRBD2. There are 17 residues in the CDR3. V trimming: 5 bases; J trimming: 5 bases; junction bases outside the gene matches: 17. From germline, CDR1 is MDHEN and CDR2 SYDVKM. Written as DNA, the CDR3 is TGTGCCAGCAGTGCCCCCTCGGCGCGGGAGAGGAGGGAGACCCAGTACTTC. Encoded protein: CASSAPSARERRETQYF.